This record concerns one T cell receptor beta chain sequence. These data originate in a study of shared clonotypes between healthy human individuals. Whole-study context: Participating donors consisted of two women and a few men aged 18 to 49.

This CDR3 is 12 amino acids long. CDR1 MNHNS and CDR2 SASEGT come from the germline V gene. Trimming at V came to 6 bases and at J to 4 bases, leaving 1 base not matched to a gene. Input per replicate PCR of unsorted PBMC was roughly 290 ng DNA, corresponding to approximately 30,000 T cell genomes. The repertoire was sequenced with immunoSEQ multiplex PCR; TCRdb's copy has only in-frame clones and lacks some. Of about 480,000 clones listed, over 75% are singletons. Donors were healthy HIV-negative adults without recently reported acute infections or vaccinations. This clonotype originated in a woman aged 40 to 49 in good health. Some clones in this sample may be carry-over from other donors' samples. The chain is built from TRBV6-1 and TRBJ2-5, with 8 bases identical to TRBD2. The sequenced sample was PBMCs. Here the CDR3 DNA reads TGTGCCAGCAGGGGACTAGGAGAGACCCAGTACTTC. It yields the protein CASRGLGETQYF.